This TCR beta chain was identified during a study of T cell responses to AZD1222 COVID-19 vaccine. Study information: Second-dose intervals of approximately 4 or approximately 12 weeks were pooled. General study points: A reported finding is that nearly half of spike-specific TCRs target unmutated variant regions. Two doses of AZD1222 preceded a rise in Spike-specific TCR breadth and depth.

Only in-frame clones appear in the TCRdb table, and some are missing; sequencing was by immunoSEQ multiplex PCR. The table lists over 25,000 clones, around 80% of them singletons, with 5% to 6.5% in the top ten. A word on this clone: Its target is not known.

The clonotype originates from an adult in good health. Sequences were derived from peripheral blood, sampled on day 0 of AZD1222 vaccination.

As DNA, the CDR3 is TGTGCCAGCAGTCCCCTGACCGAGCAGTTCTTC. It is translated as CASSPLTEQFF. This sequence joins TRBV6-2 or TRBV6-3 and TRBJ2-1; no clear D. CDR1 and CDR2 from the germline V gene are MNHEY and SVGEGT. The V gene lost 5 bases and the J gene lost 10 bases, with 9 bases spanning the gap. The CDR3 runs 11 residues.